The 7 T cell receptor beta chains given below trace back to one sample, sequenced in a study of T cell responses to AZD1222 COVID-19 vaccine. TCRdb's table, derived via immunoSEQ multiplex PCR, lists solely in-frame clones and lacks some. This table has 25,000 to 30,000 clones, approximately 92% appearing once. Sequencing was performed on peripheral blood, taken 28 days after the second AZD1222 dose. Source of these receptors: an adult who received the AZD1222 COVID-19 vaccine.

This chain links TRBV6-5 with TRBJ2-7; 8 bases line up with TRBD1. Germline CDR1 MNHEY, CDR2 SVGAGI. The CDR3 extends over 14 amino acids. V shed 8 bases and J 3 bases; nucleotides not matched to a gene: 9. The CDR3 here is CASSSGQVVYEQYF. DNA of the CDR3: TGTGCCAGCTCCTCGGGACAGGTTGTCTACGAGCAGTACTTC.

This rearrangement joins TRBV4-2 to TRBJ2-3; weak D call: TRBD2 (7 bases). V was clipped by 0 bases and J by 1 base, with 17 bases between them. The length of the CDR3 is 18 residues. The germline V gene encodes CDR1 LGHNA and CDR2 YNFKEQ. The CDR3 bases are TGTGCCAGCAGCCAAGAAGTACAGAGGGGGGGGCGCACAGATACGCAGTATTTT. It yields the protein CASSQEVQRGGRTDTQYF.

This chain links TRBV12-3 or TRBV12-4 with TRBJ1-2; 8 bases are shared with TRBD1. The junction had 5 bases not matched to a gene; V was cut back by 6 bases and J by 8 bases. The CDR3 runs to 12 residues. CDR3 nucleotide sequence: TGTGCCAGCAGCGGGACAGGCTACGGCTACACCTTC. Its protein is CASSGTGYGYTF.

The rearrangement uses TRBV12-3 or TRBV12-4 and TRBJ1-1, with D perhaps TRBD1 (5 bases). Trimming shortened V by 5 bases and J by 4 bases, and 11 bases separated the two germline ends. The length of the CDR3 is 13 residues. This chain's CDR3 is CASSRQRITEAFF. For the CDR3, the DNA is TGTGCCAGCAGTAGACAGAGGATCACTGAAGCTTTCTTT.

The J gene is TRBJ1-5, the V gene TRBV19; the D gene is possibly TRBD1 (6 bases). V was pared by 8 bases and J by 3 bases, with 17 bases between. CDR1 is LNHDA and CDR2 is SQIVND in the germline V gene (reference sequence). This CDR3 contains 15 residues. The CDR3 coding sequence is TGTGCCAGTGGGAGAACAGGGTACGACAATCAGCCCCAGCATTTT. Translation: CASGRTGYDNQPQHF.

The chain couples TRBV27 to TRBJ1-1; possible D gene TRBD1, 6 bases. In germline, CDR1 is MNHEY, CDR2 SMNVEV (reference sequence). The V gene lost 6 bases and the J gene lost 8 bases, with 16 bases spanning the gap. The CDR3 covers 13 residues. The CDR3 reads CASRLRGANEAFF. In DNA form, the CDR3 reads TGTGCCAGCAGACTCCGGGGGGCTAACGAAGCTTTCTTT.

V and J are TRBV7-9 and TRBJ2-5; TRBD1 agrees at 9 bases. The germline gives CDR1 SEHNR, CDR2 FQNEAQ (reference sequence). The V gene end was trimmed by 7 bases and the J gene end by 4 bases; junction bases not matched to a gene: 7. This CDR3 region has 14 residues. The DNA of the CDR3 is TGTGCCAGCAAAGCCGGACAGGGGATAGAGACCCAGTACTTC. Its translation is CASKAGQGIETQYF.